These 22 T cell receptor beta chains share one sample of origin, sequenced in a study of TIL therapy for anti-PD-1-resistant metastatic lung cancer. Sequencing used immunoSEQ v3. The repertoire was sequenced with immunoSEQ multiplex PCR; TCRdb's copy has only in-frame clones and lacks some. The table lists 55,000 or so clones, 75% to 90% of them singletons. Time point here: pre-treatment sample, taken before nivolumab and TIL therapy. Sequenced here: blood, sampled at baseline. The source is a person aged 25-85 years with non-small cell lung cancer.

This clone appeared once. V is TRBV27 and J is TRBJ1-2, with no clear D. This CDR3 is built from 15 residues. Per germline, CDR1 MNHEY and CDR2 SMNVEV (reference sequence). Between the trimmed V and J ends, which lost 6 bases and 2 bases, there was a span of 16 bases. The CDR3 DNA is TGTGCCAGCAGCCTAACCGGCTGGGAAAACTATGGCTACACCTTC. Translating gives CASSLTGWENYGYTF.

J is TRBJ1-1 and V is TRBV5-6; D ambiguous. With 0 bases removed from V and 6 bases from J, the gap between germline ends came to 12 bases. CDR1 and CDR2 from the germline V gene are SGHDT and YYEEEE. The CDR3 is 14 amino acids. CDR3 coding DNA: TGTGCCAGCAGCTTGGAGAGCGTCCGGGCTGAAGCTTTCTTT. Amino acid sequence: CASSLESVRAEAFF.

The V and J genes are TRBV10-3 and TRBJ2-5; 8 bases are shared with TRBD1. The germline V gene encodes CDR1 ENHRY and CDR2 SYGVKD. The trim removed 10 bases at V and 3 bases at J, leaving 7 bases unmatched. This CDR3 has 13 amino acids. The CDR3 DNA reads TGTGCCACCGCTAAGACAGGGGAAGAGACCCAGTACTTC. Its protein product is CATAKTGEETQYF.

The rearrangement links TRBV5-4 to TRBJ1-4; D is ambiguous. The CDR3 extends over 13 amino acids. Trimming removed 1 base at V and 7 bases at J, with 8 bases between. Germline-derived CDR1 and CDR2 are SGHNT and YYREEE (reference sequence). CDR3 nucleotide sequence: TGTGCCAGCAGCTTGATTGGAGGTGAAAAACTGTTTTTT. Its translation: CASSLIGGEKLFF.

CDR3 nucleotides: TGTGCCAGCAGCTTAGGTCGGACTAGCGGGAGGGGCTCTTCCGCCGAGCAGTACTTC. Translating gives CASSLGRTSGRGSSAEQYF. This chain connects TRBV7-8 to TRBJ2-7; 15 bases map to TRBD2. J was trimmed by 6 bases and V by 1 base; bases with no gene match: 13. Germline CDR1 reads SGHVS; CDR2 reads FQNEAQ. This CDR3 comprises 19 residues.

CDR3: CASSQGNGGSSTDTQYF. In DNA form, the CDR3 reads TGTGCCAGCAGCCAAGGGAACGGCGGGAGCAGCACAGATACGCAGTATTTT. The rearrangement joins TRBV4-2 to TRBJ2-3, with 7 bases fitting TRBD2. CDR1 LGHNA and CDR2 YNFKEQ come from the germline V gene. The junction had 7 bases not matched to a gene; V was cut back by 1 base and J by 0 bases. The CDR3 sequence is 17 residues long.

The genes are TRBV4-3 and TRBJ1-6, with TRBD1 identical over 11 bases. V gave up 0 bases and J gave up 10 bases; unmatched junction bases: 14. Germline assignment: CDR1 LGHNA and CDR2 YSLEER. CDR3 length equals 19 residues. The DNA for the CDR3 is TGCGCCAGCAGCCAAGAGAACCCCCACCGGACAGGGGGCTACTCACCCCTCCACTTT. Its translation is CASSQENPHRTGGYSPLHF.

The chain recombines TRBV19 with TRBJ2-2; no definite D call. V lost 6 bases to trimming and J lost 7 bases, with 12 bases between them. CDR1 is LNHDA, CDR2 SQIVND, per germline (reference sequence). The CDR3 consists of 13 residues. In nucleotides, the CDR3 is TGTGCCAGTAGAAAGATCGACGGCGGGGAGCTGTTTTTT. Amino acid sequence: CASRKIDGGELFF. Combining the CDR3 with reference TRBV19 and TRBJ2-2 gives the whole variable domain DGGITQSPKYLFRKEGQNVTLSCEQNLNHDAMYWYRQDPGQGLRLIYYSQIVNDFQKGDIAEGYSVSREKKESFPLTVTSAQKNPTAFYLCASRKIDGGELFFGEGSRLTVL.

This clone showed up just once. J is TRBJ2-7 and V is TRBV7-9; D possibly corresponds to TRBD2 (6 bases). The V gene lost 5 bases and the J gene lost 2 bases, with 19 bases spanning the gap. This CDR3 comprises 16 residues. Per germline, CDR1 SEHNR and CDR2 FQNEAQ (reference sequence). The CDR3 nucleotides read TGTGCCAGCAGCCCCACCGGGGTACGGACTACCTACGAGCAGTACTTC. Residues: CASSPTGVRTTYEQYF.

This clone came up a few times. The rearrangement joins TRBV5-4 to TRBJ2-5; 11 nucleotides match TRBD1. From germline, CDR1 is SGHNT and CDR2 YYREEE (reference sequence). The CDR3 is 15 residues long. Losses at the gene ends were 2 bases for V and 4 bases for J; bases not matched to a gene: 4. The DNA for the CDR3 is TGTGCCAGCAGCTTCGCTGGGACAGGGGGAGAGACCCAGTACTTC. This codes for CASSFAGTGGETQYF. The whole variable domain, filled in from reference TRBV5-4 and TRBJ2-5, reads ETGVTQSPTHLIKTRGQQVTLRCSSQSGHNTVSWYQQALGQGPQFIFQYYREEENGRGNFPPRFSGLQFPNYSSELNVNALELDDSALYLCASSFAGTGGETQYFGPGTRLLVL.

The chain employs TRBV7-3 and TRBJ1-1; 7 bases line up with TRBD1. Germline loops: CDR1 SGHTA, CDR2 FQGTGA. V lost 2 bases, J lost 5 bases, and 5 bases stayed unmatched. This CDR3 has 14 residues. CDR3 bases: TGTGCCAGCAGCTTATCAGGGGGGAGAACTGAAGCTTTCTTT. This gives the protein CASSLSGGRTEAFF.

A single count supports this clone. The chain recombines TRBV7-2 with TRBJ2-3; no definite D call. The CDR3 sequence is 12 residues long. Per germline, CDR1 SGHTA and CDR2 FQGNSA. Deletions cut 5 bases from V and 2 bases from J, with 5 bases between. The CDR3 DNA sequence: TGTGCCAGCAGCCAGTACACAGATACGCAGTATTTT. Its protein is CASSQYTDTQYF. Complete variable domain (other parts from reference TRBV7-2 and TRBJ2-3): GAGVSQSPSNKVTEKGKDVELRCDPISGHTALYWYRQSLGQGLEFLIYFQGNSAPDKSGLPSDRFSAERTGGSVSTLTIQRTQQEDSAVYLCASSQYTDTQYFGPGTRLTVL.

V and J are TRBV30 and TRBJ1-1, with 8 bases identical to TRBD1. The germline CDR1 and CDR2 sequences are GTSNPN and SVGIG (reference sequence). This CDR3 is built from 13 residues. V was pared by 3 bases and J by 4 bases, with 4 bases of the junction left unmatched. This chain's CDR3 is CAWRRTGSTEAFF. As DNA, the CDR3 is TGTGCCTGGAGGAGGACAGGGAGCACTGAAGCTTTCTTT.

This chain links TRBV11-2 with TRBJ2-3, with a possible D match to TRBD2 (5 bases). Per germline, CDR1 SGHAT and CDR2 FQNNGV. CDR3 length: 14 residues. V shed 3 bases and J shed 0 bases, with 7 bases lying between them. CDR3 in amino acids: CASSFWESTDTQYF. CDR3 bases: TGTGCCAGCAGCTTTTGGGAGAGCACAGATACGCAGTATTTT.

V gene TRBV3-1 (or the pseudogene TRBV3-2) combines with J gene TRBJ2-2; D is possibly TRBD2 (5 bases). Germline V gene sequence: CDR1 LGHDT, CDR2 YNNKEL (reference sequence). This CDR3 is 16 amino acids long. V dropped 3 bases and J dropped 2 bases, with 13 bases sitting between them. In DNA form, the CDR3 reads TGTGCCAGCAGCCACCCCGGGAACATAAACACCGGGGAGCTGTTTTTT. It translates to CASSHPGNINTGELFF.

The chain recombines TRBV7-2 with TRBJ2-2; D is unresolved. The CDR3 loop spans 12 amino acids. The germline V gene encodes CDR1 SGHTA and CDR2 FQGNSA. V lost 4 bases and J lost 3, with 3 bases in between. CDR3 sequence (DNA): TGTGCCAGCAGCTCCTACACCGGGGAGCTGTTTTTT. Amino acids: CASSSYTGELFF.

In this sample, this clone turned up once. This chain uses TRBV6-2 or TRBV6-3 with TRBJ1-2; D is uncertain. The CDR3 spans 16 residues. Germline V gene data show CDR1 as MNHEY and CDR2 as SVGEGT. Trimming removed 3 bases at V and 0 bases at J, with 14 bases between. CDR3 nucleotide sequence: TGTGCCAGCAGTTATTTCCGGGCACAAGCTAACTATGGCTACACCTTC. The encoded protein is CASSYFRAQANYGYTF.

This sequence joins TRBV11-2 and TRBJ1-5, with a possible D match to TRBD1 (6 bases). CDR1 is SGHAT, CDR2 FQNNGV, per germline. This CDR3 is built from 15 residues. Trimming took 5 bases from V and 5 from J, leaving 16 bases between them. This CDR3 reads CASSVGGARDQPQHF. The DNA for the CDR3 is TGTGCCAGCAGCGTGGGGGGGGCGCGGGATCAGCCCCAGCATTTT.

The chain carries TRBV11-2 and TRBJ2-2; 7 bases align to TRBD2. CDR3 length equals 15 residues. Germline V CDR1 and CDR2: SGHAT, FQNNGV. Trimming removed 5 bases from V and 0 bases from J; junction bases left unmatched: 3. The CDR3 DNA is TGTGCCAGCAGCCGAAGCGGGGCGAACACCGGGGAGCTGTTTTTT. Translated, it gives CASSRSGANTGELFF.

The chain's CDR3 is CASSSWTDAINEQFF. The CDR3 DNA reads as TGTGCCAGCTCCTCCTGGACAGATGCAATTAATGAGCAGTTCTTC. V gene TRBV27 combines with J gene TRBJ2-1; TRBD1 might be the D (6 bases). CDR3 length: 15 amino acids. The V end was cut by 8 bases, the J end by 7 bases, with 21 bases between. Germline V gene data show CDR1 as MNHEY and CDR2 as SMNVEV (reference sequence).

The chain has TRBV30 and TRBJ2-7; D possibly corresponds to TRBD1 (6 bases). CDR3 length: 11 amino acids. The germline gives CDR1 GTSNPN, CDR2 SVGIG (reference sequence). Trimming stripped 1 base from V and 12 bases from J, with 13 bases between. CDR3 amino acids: CAWSGQVFSYF. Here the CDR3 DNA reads TGTGCCTGGAGTGGACAGGTATTCTCGTACTTC. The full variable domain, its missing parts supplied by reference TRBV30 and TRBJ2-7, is SQTIHQWPATLVQPVGSPLSLECTVEGTSNPNLYWYRQAAGRGLQLLFYSVGIGQISSEVPQNLSASRPQDRQFILSSKKLLLSDSGFYLCAWSGQVFSYFGPGTRLTVT.

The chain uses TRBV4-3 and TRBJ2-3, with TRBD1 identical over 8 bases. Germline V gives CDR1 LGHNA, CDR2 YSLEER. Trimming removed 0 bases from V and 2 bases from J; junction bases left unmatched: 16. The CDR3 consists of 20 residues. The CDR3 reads CASSQDQGAALGTPTDTQYF. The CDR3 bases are TGCGCCAGCAGCCAAGATCAGGGGGCAGCTCTGGGCACCCCCACAGATACGCAGTATTTT.